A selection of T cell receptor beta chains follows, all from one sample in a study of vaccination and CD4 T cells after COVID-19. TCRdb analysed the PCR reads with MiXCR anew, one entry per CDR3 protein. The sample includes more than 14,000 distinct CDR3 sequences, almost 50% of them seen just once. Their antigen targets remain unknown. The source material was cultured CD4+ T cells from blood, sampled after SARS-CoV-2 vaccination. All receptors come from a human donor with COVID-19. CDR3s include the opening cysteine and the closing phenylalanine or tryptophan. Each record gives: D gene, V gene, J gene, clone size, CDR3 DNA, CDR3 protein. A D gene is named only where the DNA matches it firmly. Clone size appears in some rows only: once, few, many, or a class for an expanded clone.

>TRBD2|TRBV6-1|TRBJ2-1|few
TGTGCCACCGGGGGGAGCAATGGGAATGAGCAGTTCTTC
CATGGSNGNEQFF
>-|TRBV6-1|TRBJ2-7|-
TGTGCCAGCAGTGGGGGCTACGAGCAGTACTTC
CASSGGYEQYF
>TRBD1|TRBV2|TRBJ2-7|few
TGTGCCAGCAGCCTGGGACAGCCTTCCTACGAGCAGTACTTC
CASSLGQPSYEQYF
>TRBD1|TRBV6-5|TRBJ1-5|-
TGTGCCAGCAGTTTAGACAGGGGGGGTCAGCCCCAGCATTTT
CASSLDRGGQPQHF
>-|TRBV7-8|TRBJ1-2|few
TGTGCCAGCAGCTTAGAGAGGTCAACGTTCACCTTC
CASSLERSTFTF
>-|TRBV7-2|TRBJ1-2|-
TGTGCCAGCAACCACATGACAGGACCCTCCTATGGCTACACCTTC
CASNHMTGPSYGYTF
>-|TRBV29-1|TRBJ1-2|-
TGCAGCGTTGGACTGGGGCTAGGAGACGGCTACACCTTC
CSVGLGLGDGYTF
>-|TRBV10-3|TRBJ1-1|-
TGTGCCATCAGTGAGCTGGATGGCGGGAACACTGAAGCTTTCTTT
CAISELDGGNTEAFF
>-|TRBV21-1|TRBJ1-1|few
TGTGCCAGCAGCCTGAAGCGGACGGTTATGAACACTGAAGCTTTCTTT
CASSLKRTVMNTEAFF
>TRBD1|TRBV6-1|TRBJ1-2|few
TGTGCCAGCAGTGAAAATCGGGGACAGGGGGGCTATGGCTACACCTTC
CASSENRGQGGYGYTF
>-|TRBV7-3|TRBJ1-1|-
TGTGCCAGCAGCTTAGGGGGATTGAACACTGAAGCTTTCTTT
CASSLGGLNTEAFF
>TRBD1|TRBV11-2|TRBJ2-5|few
TGTGCCAGCAGCTTAAGCGATGGGACAGGGGGCTTGGAGACCCAGTACTTC
CASSLSDGTGGLETQYF
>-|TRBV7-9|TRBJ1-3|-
TGTGCCAGCAGCTTAGCGGCAGGGGTTGCGGGAAACACCATATATTTT
CASSLAAGVAGNTIYF
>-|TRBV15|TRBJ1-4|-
TGTGCCACCAGCGGGCAGGGAGGAAAACTGTTTTTT
CATSGQGGKLFF
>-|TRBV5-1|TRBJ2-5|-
TGCGCCAGCAGCTTCCGGGACAGTAGCGGAGAGACCCAGTACTTC
CASSFRDSSGETQYF
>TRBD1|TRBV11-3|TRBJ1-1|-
TGTGCCAGCAGCTTAGAAGGGACAGCTCCGAACACTGAAGCTTTCTTT
CASSLEGTAPNTEAFF
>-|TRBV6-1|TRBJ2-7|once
TGTGCCAGTGGCGCCGACCACTTC
CASGADHF
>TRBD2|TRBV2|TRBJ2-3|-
TGTGCCAGCAGGCTTGGTAGCGGGACAGATACGCAGTATTTT
CASRLGSGTDTQYF
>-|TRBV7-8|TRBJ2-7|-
TGTGCCAGCAGCCGGGGGGGGACAGGGAACTACGAGCAGTACTTC
CASSRGGTGNYEQYF
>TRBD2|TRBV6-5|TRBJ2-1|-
TGTGCCAGCAGTTACTCACGTAGCGGGGTGGGAAACAATGAGCAGTTCTTC
CASSYSRSGVGNNEQFF
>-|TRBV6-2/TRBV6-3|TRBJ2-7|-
TGTGCCAGCAGTTCCGGCGGCCCGGGCTACGAGCAGTACTTC
CASSSGGPGYEQYF
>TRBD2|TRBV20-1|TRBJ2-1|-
TGCAGTGCTAGAGATTTCCCTAGCGGCTACAATGAGCAGTTCTTC
CSARDFPSGYNEQFF
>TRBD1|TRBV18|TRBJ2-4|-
TGTGCCAGCGGAGGACAGGGCCGAAACATTCAGTACTTC
CASGGQGRNIQYF
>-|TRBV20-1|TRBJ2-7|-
TGCAGTGCCCGGGTTGACTCCTACGAGCAGTACTTC
CSARVDSYEQYF
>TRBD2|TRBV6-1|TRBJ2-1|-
TGTGCCAGCAGGCCAGATACTAGCGGGGGGGCCTACTACAATGAGCAGTTCTTC
CASRPDTSGGAYYNEQFF
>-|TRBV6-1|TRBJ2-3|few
TGTGCCAGCGCCACGAGCACAGATACGCAGTATTTT
CASATSTDTQYF
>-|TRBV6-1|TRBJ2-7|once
TGTGCCAGCAGGAAAGGAGGCGGGACCTACGAGCAGTACTTC
CASRKGGGTYEQYF
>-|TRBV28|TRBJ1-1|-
TGTGCCAGCAGCATAAACCCTACTGAAGCTTTCTTT
CASSINPTEAFF
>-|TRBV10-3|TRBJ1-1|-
TGTGCCATCAGCCCGTTCCTCGGTCCACAAAACACTGAAGCTTTCTTT
CAISPFLGPQNTEAFF
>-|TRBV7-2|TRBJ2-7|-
TGTGCCAGCAGTTACAGACAGAGTACCTACGAGCAGTACTTC
CASSYRQSTYEQYF
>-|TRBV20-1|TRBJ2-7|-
TGCAGTGCTGTGGACCCCTACTCCTACGAGCAGTACTTC
CSAVDPYSYEQYF
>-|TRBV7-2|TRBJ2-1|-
TGTGCCAGCAGCTTATTGGTGCCCTCCCTAGGCGAGCAGTTCTTC
CASSLLVPSLGEQFF
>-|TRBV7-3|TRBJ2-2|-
TGTGCCAGCAGCTTATCGGCGGGGTCAAGCACCGGGGAGCTGTTTTTT
CASSLSAGSSTGELFF
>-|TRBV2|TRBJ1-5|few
TGTGCCAGCAGTTCAGGCCAGCCGGATAGCAATCAGCCCCAGCATTTT
CASSSGQPDSNQPQHF